What follows is one T cell receptor beta chain and its context. There is no known antigen for this receptor. Base qualities are not at hand, and no much larger clone is one base apart. The sample comes from a study of T cell changes during pregnancy in multiple sclerosis (dated by TCRdb to between 2018 and 2020). With respect to the entire study: The study looked at changes in the T cell repertoire across pregnancy in women with multiple sclerosis.

Preparation of the library involved the immunoSEQ multiplex PCR assay. In TCRdb, the immuneACCESS table is reduced to in-frame sequences with V and J assigned. These tables do not hold every clone; where another copy was compared, an unresolved V gene accounts for under half, and the others remain unexplained. A total of 78,000 or so clones appear in this sample, about 92% of them only once. The ten largest clones add up to roughly 1.4% of the sample. From the cysteine through the phenylalanine, the CDR3 covers 13 amino acids. Just CDR3 DNA is preserved here, 39 bases in frame from base 1. CDR1 and CDR2, looked up from the germline V gene, are MNHNS and SASEGT. At the junction V is shortened by 3 bases and J by 5 bases, with 8 bases in between.

The source was peripheral blood, collected before pregnancy. The rearranged segments are TRBV6-1 and TRBJ1-5; perhaps TRBD1 is the D gene, with 5 bases matching. The TCR sequence derives from a female donor with multiple sclerosis, enrolled in a pregnancy study. The DNA is as follows: TGTGCCAGCAGTGATGGGGGGGATCAGCCCCAGCATTTT. Translated, this is CASSDGGDQPQHF.